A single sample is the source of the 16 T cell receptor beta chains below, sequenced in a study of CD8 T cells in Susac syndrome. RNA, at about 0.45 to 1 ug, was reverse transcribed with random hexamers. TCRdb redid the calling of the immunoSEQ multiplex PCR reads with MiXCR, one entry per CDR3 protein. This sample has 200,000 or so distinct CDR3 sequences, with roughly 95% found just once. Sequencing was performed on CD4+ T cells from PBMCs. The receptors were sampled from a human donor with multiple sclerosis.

CDR3 nucleotides: TGCGCCAGCAGCTTGGGGACGCTGGAGACCCAGTACTTC. The encoded protein is CASSLGTLETQYF. This chain links TRBV5-1 with TRBJ2-5; D gene uncertain. The CDR3 sequence is 13 residues long. CDR1 is SGHRS and CDR2 is YFSETQ in the germline V gene. V lost 0 bases and J 5 bases, leaving 8 bases between the germline ends.

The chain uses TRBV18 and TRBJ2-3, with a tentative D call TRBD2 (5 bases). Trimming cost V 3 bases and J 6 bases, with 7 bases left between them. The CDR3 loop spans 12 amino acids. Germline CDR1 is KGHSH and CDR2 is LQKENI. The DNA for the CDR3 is TGTGCCAGCTCACCGGAGGCCGATACGCAGTATTTT. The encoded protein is CASSPEADTQYF.

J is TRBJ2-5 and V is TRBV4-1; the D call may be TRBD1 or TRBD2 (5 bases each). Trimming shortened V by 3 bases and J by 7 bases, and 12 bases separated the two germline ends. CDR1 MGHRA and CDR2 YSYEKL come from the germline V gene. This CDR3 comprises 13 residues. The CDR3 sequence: CASSQTGQGTQYF. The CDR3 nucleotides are TGCGCCAGCAGCCAGACGGGGCAGGGGACCCAGTACTTC.

The CDR3 region has the DNA TGTGCCAGCAGCTTAGAAGGACGCAGGGCAGGAGGCTACGAGCAGTACTTC. It encodes CASSLEGRRAGGYEQYF. The chain is built from TRBV13 and TRBJ2-7, with D perhaps assigned TRBD1 or TRBD2 (5 bases each). The CDR3 is made up of 17 amino acids. Per the germline V gene, CDR1 is PRHDT and CDR2 is FYEKMQ (reference sequence). Trimming left V 1 base short and J 3 bases short, with 19 bases between.

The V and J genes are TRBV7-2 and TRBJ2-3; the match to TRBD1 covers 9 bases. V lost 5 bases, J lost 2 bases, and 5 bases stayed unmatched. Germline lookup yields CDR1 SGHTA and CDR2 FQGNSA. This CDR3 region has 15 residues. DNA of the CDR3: TGTGCCAGCAGCCAACACAGGGGGCACACAGATACGCAGTATTTT. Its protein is CASSQHRGHTDTQYF.

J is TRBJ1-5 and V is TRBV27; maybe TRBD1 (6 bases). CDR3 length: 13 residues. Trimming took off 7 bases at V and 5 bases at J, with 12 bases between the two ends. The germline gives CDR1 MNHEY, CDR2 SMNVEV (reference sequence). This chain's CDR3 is CASKGGKHQPQHF. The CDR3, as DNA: TGTGCCAGCAAAGGGGGGAAACATCAGCCCCAGCATTTT.

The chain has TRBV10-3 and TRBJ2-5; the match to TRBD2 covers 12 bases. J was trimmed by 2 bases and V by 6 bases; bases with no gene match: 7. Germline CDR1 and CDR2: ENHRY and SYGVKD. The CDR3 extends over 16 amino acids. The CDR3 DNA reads TGTGCCATCAGCATCGGGACTAGCGGGTTTCAAGAGACCCAGTACTTC. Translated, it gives CAISIGTSGFQETQYF.

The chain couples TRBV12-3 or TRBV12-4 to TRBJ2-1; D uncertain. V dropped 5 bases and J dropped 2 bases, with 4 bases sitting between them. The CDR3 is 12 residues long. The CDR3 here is CASSRTYNEQFF. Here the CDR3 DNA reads TGTGCCAGCAGTCGTACCTACAATGAGCAGTTCTTC.

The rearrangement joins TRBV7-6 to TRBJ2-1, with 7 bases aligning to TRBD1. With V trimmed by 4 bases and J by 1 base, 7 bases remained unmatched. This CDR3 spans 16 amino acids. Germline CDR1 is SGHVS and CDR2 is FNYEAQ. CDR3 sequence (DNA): TGTGCCAGCAGCTCTAGGGGGCGCGGATCCTACAATGAGCAGTTCTTC. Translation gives CASSSRGRGSYNEQFF.

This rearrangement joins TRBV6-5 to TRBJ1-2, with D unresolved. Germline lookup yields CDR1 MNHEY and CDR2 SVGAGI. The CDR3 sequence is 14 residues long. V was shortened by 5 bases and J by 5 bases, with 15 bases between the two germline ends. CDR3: CASSRSSKAYGYTF. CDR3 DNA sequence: TGTGCCAGCAGTCGGTCGAGCAAAGCTTATGGCTACACCTTC.

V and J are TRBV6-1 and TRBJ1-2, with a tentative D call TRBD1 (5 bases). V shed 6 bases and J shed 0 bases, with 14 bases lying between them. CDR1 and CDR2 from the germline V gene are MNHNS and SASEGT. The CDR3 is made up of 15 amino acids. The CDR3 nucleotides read TGTGCCAGCAGAGGAAGCGGGGCCTCTAACTATGGCTACACCTTC. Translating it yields CASRGSGASNYGYTF.

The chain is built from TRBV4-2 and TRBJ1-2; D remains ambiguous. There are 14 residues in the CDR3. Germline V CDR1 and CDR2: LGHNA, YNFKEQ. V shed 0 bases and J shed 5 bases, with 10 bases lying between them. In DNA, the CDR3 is TGTGCCAGCAGCCAAGATACGGCCGCTTATGGCTACACCTTC. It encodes CASSQDTAAYGYTF.

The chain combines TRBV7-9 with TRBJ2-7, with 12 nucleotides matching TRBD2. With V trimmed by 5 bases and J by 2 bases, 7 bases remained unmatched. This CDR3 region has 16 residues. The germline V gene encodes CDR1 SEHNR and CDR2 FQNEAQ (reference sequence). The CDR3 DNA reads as TGTGCCAGCAGCATCTACCGGACTAGCGGGACCTACGAGCAGTACTTC. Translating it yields CASSIYRTSGTYEQYF.

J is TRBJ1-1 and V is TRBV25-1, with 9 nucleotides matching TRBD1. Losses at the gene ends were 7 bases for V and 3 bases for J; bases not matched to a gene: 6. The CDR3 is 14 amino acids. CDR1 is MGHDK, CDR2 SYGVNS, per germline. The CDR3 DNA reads TGTGCCAGCAAGAGGACAGGGGTTCACACTGAAGCTTTCTTT. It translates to CASKRTGVHTEAFF.

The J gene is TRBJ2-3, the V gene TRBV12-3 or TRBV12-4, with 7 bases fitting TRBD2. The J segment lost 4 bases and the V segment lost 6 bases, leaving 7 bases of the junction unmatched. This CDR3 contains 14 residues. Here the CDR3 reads CASSPPGLPDTQYF. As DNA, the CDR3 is TGTGCCAGCAGCCCACCGGGACTACCAGATACGCAGTATTTT.

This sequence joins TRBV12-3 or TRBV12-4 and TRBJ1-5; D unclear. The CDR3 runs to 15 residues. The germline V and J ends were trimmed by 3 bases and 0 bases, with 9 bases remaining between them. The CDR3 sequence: CASSFRHLSNQPQHF. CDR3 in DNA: TGTGCCAGCAGTTTCAGACATCTTAGCAATCAGCCCCAGCATTTT.